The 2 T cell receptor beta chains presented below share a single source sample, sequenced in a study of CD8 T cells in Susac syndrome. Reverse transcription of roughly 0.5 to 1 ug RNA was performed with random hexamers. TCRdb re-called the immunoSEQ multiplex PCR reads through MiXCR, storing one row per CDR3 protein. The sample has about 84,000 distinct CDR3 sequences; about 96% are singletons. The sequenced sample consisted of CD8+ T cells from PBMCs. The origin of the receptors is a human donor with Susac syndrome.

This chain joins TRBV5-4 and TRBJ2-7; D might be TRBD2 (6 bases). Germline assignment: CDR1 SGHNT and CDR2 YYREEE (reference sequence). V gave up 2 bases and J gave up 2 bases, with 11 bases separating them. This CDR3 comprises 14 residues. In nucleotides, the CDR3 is TGTGCCAGCAGCTTAGGCGGGGCCACCTACGAGCAGTACTTC. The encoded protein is CASSLGGATYEQYF.

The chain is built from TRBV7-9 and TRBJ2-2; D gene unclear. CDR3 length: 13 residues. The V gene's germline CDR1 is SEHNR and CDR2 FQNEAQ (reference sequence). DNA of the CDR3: TGTAAGACCCAGGCGAGAAACACCGGGGAGCTGTTTTTT. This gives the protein CKTQARNTGELFF.